This T cell receptor (beta chain) was identified during a study of blood T cell repertoires in COVID-19 (dated by TCRdb to the early 2020s). Regarding the complete study: The collaborator samples originated in the United States, Italy and Spain and spanned the acute and convalescent phases of COVID-19. The material from the prospective study consisted of cDNA or gDNA derived from T cells, B-cell-depleted T cells, or PBMCs. HLA class I and class II types, where available, came from metadata supplied by the sample provider rather than from assay-based typing. The samples were drawn from the first 160 participants of the ongoing ImmuneRACE study and from under 1,500 subjects provided by 6 global collaborators. A freely available public database, intended as a resource for researchers studying the immune response to SARS-CoV-2, is where the repertoires were released. Nearly every sample came with metadata listing a de-identified subject ID, COVID-19 status, age in years and sex. Subjects who had been exposed to COVID-19, were actively infected with it, or had recovered from it provided the deeply sampled blood TCRbeta repertoires that made up the dataset.

Beyond this particular receptor, the publication reports: The quantity of clinical and demographic metadata differed by source and by participant and was supplied without curation.

CDR1 and CDR2 were assigned from the germline V gene (reference sequence) as LGHDT and YNNKEL. Germline trimming: 5 bases from V, 5 bases from J; junction bases outside gene matches: 14. The cysteine opens and the phenylalanine closes a CDR3 of 18 amino acids. Left in the record is the CDR3 DNA by itself, 54 bases read in frame from the first base. TCRbeta CDR3 regions were amplified from genomic DNA using the immunoSEQ Assay, a bias-controlled multiplex PCR. The authors processed their data as follows. Nucleated cell counts per sample were estimated from amplification of reference gene primers within the assay. To quantify the absolute abundance of each unique TCRbeta CDR3 rearrangement, sequence reads were collapsed and filtered. For each sample, productive Simpson clonality was calculated as the square root of Simpson's diversity index over productive rearrangements. This immuneACCESS table, as held by TCRdb, lists in-frame sequences with V and J called but not all clones. Of the missing ones, under half trace to an unresolved V gene in checked studies; the others have no known cause. The V and J calls and clone size come from that table; D and trimming were worked out from the DNA. This sample has about 91,000 clones in its table, and approximately 90% of those were observed once. Roughly 5% of the sample comes from the top ten.

Collaborating institutions collected whole blood in K2EDTA tubes following their own protocols. For TCRbeta analysis, collaborators shipped samples in one of three forms: frozen whole blood, isolated PBMCs, or DNA extracted from either of those sample types. In the case of this clone: There is no known antigen for this receptor. Base qualities are missing; no much larger clone stands one base away.

The source is a woman aged 80 or over with active COVID-19. The sequencing sample was made of peripheral blood. The chain is assembled from TRBV3-1 (or the pseudogene TRBV3-2) and TRBJ1-4; 10 bases in the middle match TRBD1. CDR3 reads: CASSDPRQGAVQNEKLFF. DNA sequence: TGTGCCAGCAGCGACCCACGACAGGGGGCCGTACAGAATGAAAAACTGTTTTTT.